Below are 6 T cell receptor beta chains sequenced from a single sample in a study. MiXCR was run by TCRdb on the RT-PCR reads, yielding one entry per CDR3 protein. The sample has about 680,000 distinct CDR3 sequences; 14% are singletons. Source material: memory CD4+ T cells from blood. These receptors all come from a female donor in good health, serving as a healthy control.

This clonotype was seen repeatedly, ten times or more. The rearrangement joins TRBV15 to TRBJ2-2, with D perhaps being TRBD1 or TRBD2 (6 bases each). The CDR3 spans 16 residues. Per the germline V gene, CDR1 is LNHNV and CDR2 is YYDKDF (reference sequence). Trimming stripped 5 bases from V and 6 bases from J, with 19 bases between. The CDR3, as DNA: TGTGCCACCAGCGGTACGATCCGGAGGGGGGCCGGGGAGCTGTTTTTT. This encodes CATSGTIRRGAGELFF. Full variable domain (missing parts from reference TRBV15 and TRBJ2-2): DAMVIQNPRYQVTQFGKPVTLSCSQTLNHNVMYWYQQKSSQAPKLLFHYYDKDFNNEADTPDNFQSRRPNTSFCFLDIRSPGLGDTAMYLCATSGTIRRGAGELFFGEGSRLTVL.

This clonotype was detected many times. CDR3: CASSPSPRAGGYTF. CDR3 DNA: TGTGCCAGCAGCCCTAGTCCCAGGGCTGGTGGCTACACCTTC. The V and J genes are TRBV7-2 and TRBJ1-2; D might be TRBD1 (5 bases). This CDR3 comprises 14 residues. The germline V and J ends were trimmed by 5 bases and 7 bases, with 17 bases remaining between them. Germline V gene lookup returns CDR1 SGHTA and CDR2 FQGNSA. Based on the CDR3 plus reference TRBV7-2 and TRBJ1-2, the full variable domain is GAGVSQSPSNKVTEKGKDVELRCDPISGHTALYWYRQSLGQGLEFLIYFQGNSAPDKSGLPSDRFSAERTGGSVSTLTIQRTQQEDSAVYLCASSPSPRAGGYTFGSGTRLTVV.

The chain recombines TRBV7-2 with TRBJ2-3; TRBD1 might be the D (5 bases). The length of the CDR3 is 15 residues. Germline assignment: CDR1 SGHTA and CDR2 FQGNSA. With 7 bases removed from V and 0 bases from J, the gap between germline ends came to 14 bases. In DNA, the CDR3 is TGTGCCAGCACCCCTATAAGGGGTAGCACAGATACGCAGTATTTT. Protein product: CASTPIRGSTDTQYF.

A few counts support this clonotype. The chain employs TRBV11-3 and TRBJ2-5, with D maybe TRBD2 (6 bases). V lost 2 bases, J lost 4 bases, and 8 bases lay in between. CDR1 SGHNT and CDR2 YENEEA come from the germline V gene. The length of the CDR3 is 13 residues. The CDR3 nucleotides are TGTGCCAGCAGCTTATCGGGGGTAGAGACCCAGTACTTC. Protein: CASSLSGVETQYF.

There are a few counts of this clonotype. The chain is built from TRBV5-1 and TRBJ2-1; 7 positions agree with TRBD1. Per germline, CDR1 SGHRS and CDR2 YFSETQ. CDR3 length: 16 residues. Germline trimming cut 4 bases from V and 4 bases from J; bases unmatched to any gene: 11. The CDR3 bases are TGCGCCAGCAGCCGGAGGCCCGGGACAGAATACAATGAGCAGTTCTTC. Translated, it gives CASSRRPGTEYNEQFF.

Here the CDR3 reads CASRTGTSRREQYF. DNA for the CDR3: TGTGCCAGCAGAACCGGGACTAGCAGACGCGAGCAGTACTTC. The chain uses TRBV6-2 or TRBV6-3 and TRBJ2-7; 9 bases align to TRBD2. Germline values: CDR1 MNHEY, CDR2 SVGEGT. The J segment lost 6 bases and the V segment lost 6 bases, leaving 9 bases of the junction unmatched. The CDR3 totals 14 residues.